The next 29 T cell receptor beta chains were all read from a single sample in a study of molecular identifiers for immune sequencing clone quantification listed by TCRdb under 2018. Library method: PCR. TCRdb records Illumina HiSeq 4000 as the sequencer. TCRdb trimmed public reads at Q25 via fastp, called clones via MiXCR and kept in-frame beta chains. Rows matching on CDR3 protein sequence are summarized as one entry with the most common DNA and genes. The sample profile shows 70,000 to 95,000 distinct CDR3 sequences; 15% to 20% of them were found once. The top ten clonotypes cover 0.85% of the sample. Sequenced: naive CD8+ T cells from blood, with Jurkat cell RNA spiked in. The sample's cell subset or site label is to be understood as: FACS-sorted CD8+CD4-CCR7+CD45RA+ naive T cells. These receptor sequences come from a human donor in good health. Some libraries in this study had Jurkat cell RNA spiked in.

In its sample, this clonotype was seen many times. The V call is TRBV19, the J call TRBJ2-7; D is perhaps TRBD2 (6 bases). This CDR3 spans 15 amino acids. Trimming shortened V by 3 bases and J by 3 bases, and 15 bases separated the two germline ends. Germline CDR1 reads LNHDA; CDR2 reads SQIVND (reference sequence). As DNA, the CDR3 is TGTGCCAGTAGTATCTCAGGAGGGGTAAACTACGAGCAGTACTTC. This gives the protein CASSISGGVNYEQYF.

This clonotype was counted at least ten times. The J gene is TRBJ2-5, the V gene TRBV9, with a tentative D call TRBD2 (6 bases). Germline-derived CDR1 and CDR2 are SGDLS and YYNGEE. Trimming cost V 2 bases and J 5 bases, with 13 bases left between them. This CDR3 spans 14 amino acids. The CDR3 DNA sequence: TGTGCCAGCAGCGTCGCCGGGACTGGTGAGACCCAGTACTTC. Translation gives CASSVAGTGETQYF.

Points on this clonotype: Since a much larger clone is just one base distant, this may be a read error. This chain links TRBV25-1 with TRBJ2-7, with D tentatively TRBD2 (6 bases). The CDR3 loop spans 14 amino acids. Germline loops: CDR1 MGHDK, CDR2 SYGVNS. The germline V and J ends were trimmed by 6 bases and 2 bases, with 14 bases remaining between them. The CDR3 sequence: CASRAGTHAYEQYF. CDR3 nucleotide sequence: TGTGCCAGCAGGGCCGGGACTCATGCCTACGAGCAGTACTTC.

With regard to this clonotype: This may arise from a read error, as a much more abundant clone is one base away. CDR3 region: CARSKGASGGYNEQFF. Here the CDR3 DNA reads TGTGCCAGAAGCAAAGGGGCTAGCGGGGGATACAATGAGCAGTTCTTC. This sequence joins TRBV21-1 and TRBJ2-1; the tabulated D call, TRBD2, remains unverified against the DNA. TRBV21-1 is shown as a pseudogene. There are 16 residues in the CDR3.

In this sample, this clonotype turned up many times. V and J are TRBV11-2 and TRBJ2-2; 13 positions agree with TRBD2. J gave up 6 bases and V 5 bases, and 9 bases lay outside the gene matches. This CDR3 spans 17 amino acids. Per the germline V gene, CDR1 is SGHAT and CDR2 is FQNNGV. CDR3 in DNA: TGTGCCAGCAGCCCCACCAGACTAGCGGGGGGTCCCGGGGAGCTGTTTTTT. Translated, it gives CASSPTRLAGGPGELFF.

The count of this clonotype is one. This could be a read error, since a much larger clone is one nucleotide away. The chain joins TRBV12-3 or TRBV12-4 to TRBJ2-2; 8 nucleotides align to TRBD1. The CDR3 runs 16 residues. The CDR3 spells CASSQQQGVNTGKLFF. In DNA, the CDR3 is TGTGCCAGCAGTCAACAACAGGGGGTAAACACCGGGAAGCTGTTTTTT.

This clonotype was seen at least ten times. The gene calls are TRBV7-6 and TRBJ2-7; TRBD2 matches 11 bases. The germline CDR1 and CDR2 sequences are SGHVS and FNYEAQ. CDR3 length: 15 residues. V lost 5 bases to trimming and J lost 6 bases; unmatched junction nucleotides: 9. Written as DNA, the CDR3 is TGTGCCAGCAGCCAAACGACTAGCGGGGATGGCGAGCAGTACTTC. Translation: CASSQTTSGDGEQYF.

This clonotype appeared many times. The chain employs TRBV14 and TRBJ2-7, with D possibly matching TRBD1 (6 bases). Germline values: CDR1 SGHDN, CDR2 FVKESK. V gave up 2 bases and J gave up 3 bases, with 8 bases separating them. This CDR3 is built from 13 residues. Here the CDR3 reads CASSQWDNYEQYF. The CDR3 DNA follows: TGTGCCAGCAGCCAATGGGACAACTACGAGCAGTACTTC.

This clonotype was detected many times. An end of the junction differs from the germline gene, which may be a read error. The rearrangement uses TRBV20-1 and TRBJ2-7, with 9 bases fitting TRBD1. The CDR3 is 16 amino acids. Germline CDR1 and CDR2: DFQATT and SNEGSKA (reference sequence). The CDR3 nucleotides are TGCAGTGCTATAACACAGGGGGCGAGCAGAACCTACGAGCAGCACTTC. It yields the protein CSAITQGASRTYEQHF.

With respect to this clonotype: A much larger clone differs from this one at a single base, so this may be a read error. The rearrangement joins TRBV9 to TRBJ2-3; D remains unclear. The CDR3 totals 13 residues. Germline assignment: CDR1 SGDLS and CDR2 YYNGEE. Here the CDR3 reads CASSVVGTDAQYF. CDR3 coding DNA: TGTGCCAGCAGCGTAGTGGGCACAGATGCGCAGTATTTT.

The CDR3 reads CASSYRKLNSYEQYF. As DNA, the CDR3 is TGTGCCAGCAGTTACCGGAAACTAAACTCCTACGAGCAGTACTTC. The chain couples TRBV6-1 to TRBJ2-7; D unclear. Germline values: CDR1 MNHNS, CDR2 SASEGT. CDR3 length equals 15 residues. V was trimmed by 5 bases and J by 0 bases, leaving 14 bases between them.

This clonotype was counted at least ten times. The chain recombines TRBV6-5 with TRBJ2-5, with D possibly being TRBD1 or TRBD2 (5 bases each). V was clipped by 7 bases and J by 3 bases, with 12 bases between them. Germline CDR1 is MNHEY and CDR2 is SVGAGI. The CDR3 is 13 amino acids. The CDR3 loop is CASIKLGEETQYF. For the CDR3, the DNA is TGTGCCAGCATTAAACTAGGGGAAGAGACCCAGTACTTC.

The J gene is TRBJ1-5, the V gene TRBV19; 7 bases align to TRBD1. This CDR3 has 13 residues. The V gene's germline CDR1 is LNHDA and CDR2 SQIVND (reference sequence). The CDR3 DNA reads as TGTGTCACTGAAACAGGGGTTAATCAGCCCCAGCATTTT. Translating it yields CVTETGVNQPQHF.

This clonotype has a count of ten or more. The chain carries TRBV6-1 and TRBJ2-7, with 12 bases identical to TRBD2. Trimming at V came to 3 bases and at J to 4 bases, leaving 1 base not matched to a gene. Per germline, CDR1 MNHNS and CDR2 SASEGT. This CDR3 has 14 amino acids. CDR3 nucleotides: TGTGCCAGCAGTGACCTAGCGGGAGGGTACGAGCAGTACTTC. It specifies CASSDLAGGYEQYF.

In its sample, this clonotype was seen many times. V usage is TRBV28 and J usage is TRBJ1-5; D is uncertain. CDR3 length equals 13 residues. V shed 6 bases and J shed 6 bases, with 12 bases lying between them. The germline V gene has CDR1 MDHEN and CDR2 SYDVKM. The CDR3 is CASSPTGRQPQHF. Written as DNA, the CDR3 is TGTGCCAGCAGCCCTACTGGACGTCAGCCCCAGCATTTT.

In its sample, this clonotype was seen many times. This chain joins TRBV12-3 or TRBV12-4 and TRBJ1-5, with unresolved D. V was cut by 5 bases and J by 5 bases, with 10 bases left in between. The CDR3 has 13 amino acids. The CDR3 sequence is CASSTGRYQPQHF. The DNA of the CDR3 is TGTGCCAGCAGTACCGGACGGTATCAGCCCCAGCATTTT.

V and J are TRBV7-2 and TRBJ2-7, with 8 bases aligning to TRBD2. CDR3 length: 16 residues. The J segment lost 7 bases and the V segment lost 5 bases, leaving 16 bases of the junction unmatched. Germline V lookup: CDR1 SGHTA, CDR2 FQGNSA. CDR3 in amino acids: CASSGDETSEIWEQYF. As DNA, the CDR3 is TGTGCCAGCAGCGGAGATGAGACTAGCGAGATTTGGGAGCAGTACTTC. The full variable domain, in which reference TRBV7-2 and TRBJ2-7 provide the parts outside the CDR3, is GAGVSQSPSNKVTEKGKDVELRCDPISGHTALYWYRQSLGQGLEFLIYFQGNSAPDKSGLPSDRFSAERTGGSVSTLTIQRTQQEDSAVYLCASSGDETSEIWEQYFGPGTRLTVT.

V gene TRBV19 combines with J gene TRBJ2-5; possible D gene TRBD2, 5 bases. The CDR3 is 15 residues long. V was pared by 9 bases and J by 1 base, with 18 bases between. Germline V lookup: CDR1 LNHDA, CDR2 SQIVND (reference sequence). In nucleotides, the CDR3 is TGTGCCAGCGGACTCCGGGGAGTCCCCCAAGAGACCCAGTACTTC. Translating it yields CASGLRGVPQETQYF.

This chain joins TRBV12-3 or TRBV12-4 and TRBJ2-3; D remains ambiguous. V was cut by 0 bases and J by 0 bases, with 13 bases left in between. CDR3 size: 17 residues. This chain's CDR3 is CASSLAHRVSSTDTQYF. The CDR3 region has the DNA TGTGCCAGCAGTTTAGCGCACCGGGTGTCTAGCACAGATACGCAGTATTTT.

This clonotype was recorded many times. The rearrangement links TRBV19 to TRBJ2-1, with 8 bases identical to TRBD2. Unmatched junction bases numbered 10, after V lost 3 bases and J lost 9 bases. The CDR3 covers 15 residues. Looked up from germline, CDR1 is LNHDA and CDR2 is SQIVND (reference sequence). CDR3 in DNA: TGTGCCAGTAGTATTCTTGCCAGCGGGGGAACTGAGCAGTTCTTC. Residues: CASSILASGGTEQFF.

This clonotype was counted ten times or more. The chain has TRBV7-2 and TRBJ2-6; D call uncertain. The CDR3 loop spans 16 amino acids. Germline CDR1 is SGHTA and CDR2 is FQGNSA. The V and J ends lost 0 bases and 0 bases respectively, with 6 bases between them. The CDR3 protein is CASSLAVYSGANVLTF. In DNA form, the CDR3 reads TGTGCCAGCAGCTTAGCCGTTTACTCTGGGGCCAACGTCCTGACTTTC.

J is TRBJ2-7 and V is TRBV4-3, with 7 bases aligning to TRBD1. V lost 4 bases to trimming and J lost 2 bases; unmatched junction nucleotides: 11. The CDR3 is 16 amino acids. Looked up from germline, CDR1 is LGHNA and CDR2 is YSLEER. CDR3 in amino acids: CASSRAQGQEAYEQYF. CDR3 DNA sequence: TGCGCCAGCAGCCGGGCCCAAGGACAGGAAGCCTACGAGCAGTACTTC.

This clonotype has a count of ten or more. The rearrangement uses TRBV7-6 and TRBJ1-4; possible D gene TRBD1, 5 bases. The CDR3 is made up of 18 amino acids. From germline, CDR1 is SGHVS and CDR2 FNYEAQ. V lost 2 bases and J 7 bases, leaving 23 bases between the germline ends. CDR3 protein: CASSLIAQDVTTGEKLFF. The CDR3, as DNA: TGTGCCAGCAGCTTAATTGCACAGGACGTGACTACGGGTGAAAAACTGTTTTTT.

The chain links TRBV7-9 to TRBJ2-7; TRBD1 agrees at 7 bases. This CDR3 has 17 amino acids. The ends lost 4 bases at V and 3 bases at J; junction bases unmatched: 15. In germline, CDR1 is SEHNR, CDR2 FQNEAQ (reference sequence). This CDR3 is CASSSQGEGGAHYEQYF. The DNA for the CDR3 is TGTGCCAGCAGCTCCCAGGGGGAAGGGGGCGCCCACTACGAGCAGTACTTC.

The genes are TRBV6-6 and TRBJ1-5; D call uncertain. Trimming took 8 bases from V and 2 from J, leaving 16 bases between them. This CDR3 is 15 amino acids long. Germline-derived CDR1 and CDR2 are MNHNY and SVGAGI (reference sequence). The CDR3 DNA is TGTGCCAGCGCTATAACCCAGCTGGGCAATCAGCCCCAGCATTTT. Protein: CASAITQLGNQPQHF.

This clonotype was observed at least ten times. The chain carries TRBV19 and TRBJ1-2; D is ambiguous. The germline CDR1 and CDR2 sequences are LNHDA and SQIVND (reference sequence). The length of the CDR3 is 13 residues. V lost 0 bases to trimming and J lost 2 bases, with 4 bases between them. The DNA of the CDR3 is TGTGCCAGTAGTATAGAGGTCAACTATGGCTACACCTTC. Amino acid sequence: CASSIEVNYGYTF.

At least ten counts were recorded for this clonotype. In nucleotides, the CDR3 is TGTGCCAGCAGCCCCCCATCTAGCGGGGGACCCTACAATGAGCAGTTCTTC. Amino acids: CASSPPSSGGPYNEQFF. This chain joins TRBV11-2 and TRBJ2-1, with TRBD2 matching 10 bases. Germline V gives CDR1 SGHAT, CDR2 FQNNGV. The CDR3 has 17 residues. Trimming took 5 bases from V and 2 from J; bases not matched to a gene: 9.

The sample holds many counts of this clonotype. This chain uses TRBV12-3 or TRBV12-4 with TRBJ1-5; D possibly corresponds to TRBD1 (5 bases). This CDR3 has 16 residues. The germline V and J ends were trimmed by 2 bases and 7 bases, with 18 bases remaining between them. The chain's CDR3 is CASSLTGTGSFQPQHF. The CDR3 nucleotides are TGTGCCAGCAGTTTAACGGGGACCGGGAGTTTCCAGCCCCAGCATTTT.

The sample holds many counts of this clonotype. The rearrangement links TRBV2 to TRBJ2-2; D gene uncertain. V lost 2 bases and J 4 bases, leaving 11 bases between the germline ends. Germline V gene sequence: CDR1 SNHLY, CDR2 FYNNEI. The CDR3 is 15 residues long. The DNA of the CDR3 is TGTGCCAGCAGTGAATACCCAGGCTCCACCGGGGAGCTGTTTTTT. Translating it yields CASSEYPGSTGELFF. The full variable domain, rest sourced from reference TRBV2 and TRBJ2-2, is EPEVTQTPSHQVTQMGQEVILRCVPISNHLYFYWYRQILGQKVEFLVSFYNNEISEKSEIFDDQFSVERPDGSNFTLKIRSTKLEDSAMYFCASSEYPGSTGELFFGEGSRLTVL.